This TCR beta chain was recorded in a study of cytomegalovirus exposure and HLA in healthy donors. Study as a whole: In terms of ancestry, the Caucasian-associated cluster contained roughly 80% of the approximately 430 genotyped donors.

On this clone: The antigen remains unidentified.

The PCR used 60 Vbeta and 13 Jbeta primers. TCRdb's table, derived via immunoSEQ multiplex PCR, lists solely in-frame clones and lacks some. The sample lists more than 95,000 clones; about 78% were seen once. Study conclusions and caveats: Reported results showed that the classifier diagnosed cytomegalovirus status with high specificity and sensitivity.

The receptor was derived from a man younger than 40 in good health and CMV-seronegative. The sequencing sample was made of PBMCs.

Here the CDR3 reads CASSAGQGASGYTF. The DNA for the CDR3 is TGTGCCAGCAGCGCAGGACAGGGGGCTTCTGGCTACACCTTC. The chain uses TRBV9 and TRBJ1-2, with 11 bases that match TRBD1. The CDR3 extends over 14 amino acids. V dropped 3 bases and J dropped 7; count of bases not matched to a gene: 5. The germline CDR1 and CDR2 sequences are SGDLS and YYNGEE.